A selection of T cell receptor beta chains follows, all from one sample in a study of blood T cell repertoires in COVID-19. TCRdb's table, derived via immunoSEQ multiplex PCR, lists solely in-frame clones and lacks some. The repertoire holds roughly 68,000 clones, around nine tenths seen once, with just under 7.5% in the top ten. The sequenced material came from peripheral blood. Source of these receptors: a man aged 40-50 years with COVID-19, enrolled during active disease. Each CDR3 is given with its conserved first and last residue. D genes are given only for firm matches. Clone size is given for some rows only: seen once, a few or many times, or a class if the clone is expanded.

.	.	TRBV3-1/TRBV3-2	TRBJ2-1	TGTGCCAGCAGCAATACTAGGCACAATGAGCAGTTCTTC	CASSNTRHNEQFF
.	TRBD1	TRBV30	TRBJ2-6	TGTGCCTGGAGACTGACAGGGGCGCCTGGGGCCAACGTCCTGACTTTC	CAWRLTGAPGANVLTF
.	TRBD1	TRBV7-9	TRBJ2-7	TGTGCCAGCAGCCCTCGGCCGGGACAGGGGGATTCCTACGAGCAGTACTTC	CASSPRPGQGDSYEQYF
.	.	TRBV6-1	TRBJ2-7	TGTGCCAGCAGTGAACAGCCATTAGAGGTCAAGGAGCAGTACTTC	CASSEQPLEVKEQYF
.	TRBD2	TRBV19	TRBJ2-2	TGTGCCGGAAGGGGGACTAGCGGGGGAACCGGGGAGCTGTTTTTT	CAGRGTSGGTGELFF
.	TRBD1	TRBV7-9	TRBJ2-7	TGTGCCAGCAGCAGGGCCGGGACAGCTAATTACGAGCAGTACTTC	CASSRAGTANYEQYF
.	TRBD1	TRBV28	TRBJ1-5	TGTGCCAGCAGTCGACAGGGAAGGGTTCAGCCCCAGCATTTT	CASSRQGRVQPQHF
few	.	TRBV5-1	TRBJ1-2	TGCGCCAGCAGCCTGGGTGGGCCGCTGAACTATGGCTACACCTTC	CASSLGGPLNYGYTF
.	.	TRBV18	TRBJ2-7	TGTGCCAGCTCACCACCAGTGAGCTCTACCTACGAGCAGTACTTC	CASSPPVSSTYEQYF
.	.	TRBV30	TRBJ1-1	TGTGCCTGGAGGTCTCGAGACAGCCTATCGAACACTGAAGCTTTCTTT	CAWRSRDSLSNTEAFF
.	.	TRBV3-1/TRBV3-2	TRBJ1-5	TGTGCCAGCAGCCATAGGGAGGATCAGCCCCAGCATTTT	CASSHREDQPQHF
.	.	TRBV9	TRBJ1-4	TGTGCCAGCAGCGTAAGAGGACAGACAACTAATGAAAAACTGTTTTTT	CASSVRGQTTNEKLFF
.	.	TRBV5-1	TRBJ2-2	TGCGCCAGCAGCTTGGACCGGGGGAACACCGGGGAGCTGTTTTTT	CASSLDRGNTGELFF
.	TRBD2	TRBV7-6	TRBJ2-3	TGTGCCAGCAGTTCAAGACTAGCGGGGGGAGATACGCAGTATTTT	CASSSRLAGGDTQYF
.	.	TRBV30	TRBJ2-1	TGTGCCTGGGGGCGGCGGTCCCCCCAAGAGCAGTTCTTC	CAWGRRSPQEQFF
.	.	TRBV6-6	TRBJ1-1	TGTGCCAGCAGTTACACTGGCGGTGAGGGAACTGAAGCTTTCTTT	CASSYTGGEGTEAFF
.	.	TRBV28	TRBJ1-2	TGTGCCAGCAGTTTAGTAGGAGGGGACTATGGCTACACCTTC	CASSLVGGDYGYTF
.	TRBD2	TRBV7-2	TRBJ2-2	TGTGCCAGCAGCTTAAATACCGGGACTAGCGGGGGCGGAGGGGAGCTGTTTTTT	CASSLNTGTSGGGGELFF
.	.	TRBV18	TRBJ2-1	TGTGCCAGCTCACCGCAACCCAGGGGCAATGAGCAGTTCTTC	CASSPQPRGNEQFF
.	.	TRBV10-3	TRBJ2-5	TGTGCCATCAGTGATCAGTCGGCGGGGGAGACCCAGTACTTC	CAISDQSAGETQYF
.	TRBD1	TRBV6-5	TRBJ1-2	TGTGCCAGCAGTTTTGGACAGGGAAGTGGCTACACCTTC	CASSFGQGSGYTF
once	TRBD2	TRBV4-2	TRBJ2-3	TGTGCCAGCAGCCAAGAGTCAGCGGGGGCGGATACGCAGTATTTT	CASSQESAGADTQYF
.	.	TRBV25-1	TRBJ1-1	TGTGCCAGCAGACGGTCGGGTACCTATGAAGCTTTCTTT	CASRRSGTYEAFF
.	.	TRBV12-2	TRBJ1-1	TGTGCAAGTCGCTTAGTTCAGGGGCTGACCTCTATGAACACTGAAGCTTTCTTT	CASRLVQGLTSMNTEAFF
.	.	TRBV9	TRBJ2-7	TGTGCCAGCAGCCCCAGACCTGGTCGGGAGGAGCAGTACTTC	CASSPRPGREEQYF
.	TRBD1	TRBV5-5	TRBJ2-3	TGTGCCAGCAGCATACAGGGGGGTGGGGAGTATTTT	CASSIQGGGEYF
.	.	TRBV5-1	TRBJ1-3	TGCGCCAGCAGCTTGGTATCAGTGACACTCTCTGGAAACACCATATATTTT	CASSLVSVTLSGNTIYF
.	.	TRBV5-4	TRBJ2-1	TGTGCCAGCAGCTTGGACAGTACCTACAATGAGCAGTTCTTC	CASSLDSTYNEQFF
.	.	TRBV5-1	TRBJ2-3	TGCGCCAGCAGCCTAACAGATACGCAGTATTTT	CASSLTDTQYF
.	.	TRBV28	TRBJ1-2	TGTGCCAGCAGTTTATCCTCCATGGCCTATGGCTACACCTTC	CASSLSSMAYGYTF